This entry lists 23 T cell receptor beta chains sequenced from one sample in a study of blood T cell repertoires in COVID-19. Using immunoSEQ multiplex PCR, the repertoire was profiled, and TCRdb retains in-frame clones only, with some absent. Counted here are approximately 140,000 clones, 88% occurring once; the ten biggest clones make up more than 9%. What was sequenced was peripheral blood. The source is a man over 45 with active or convalescent COVID-19.

The chain has TRBV24-1 and TRBJ2-2; TRBD2 agrees at 7 bases. The CDR3 runs 16 residues. V dropped 4 bases and J dropped 0; count of bases not matched to a gene: 4. CDR1 and CDR2 from the germline V gene are KGHDR and SFDVKD. This CDR3 reads CATSESGTPNTGELFF. CDR3 in DNA: TGTGCCACCAGTGAAAGCGGGACCCCGAACACCGGGGAGCTGTTTTTT.

Note on this clone: Possible read error: a much larger clone is one base away. The chain carries TRBV14 and TRBJ2-7; the match to TRBD1 covers 10 bases. There are 14 residues in the CDR3. Germline V gives CDR1 SGHDN, CDR2 FVKESK. V dropped 4 bases and J dropped 2; count of bases not matched to a gene: 2. CDR3 DNA sequence: TGTGCCAGCAGCCCCGGGACAGGGGCCTACGAGCAGTACTTC. It codes for CASSPGTGAYEQYF.

The chain couples TRBV27 to TRBJ1-2; the D gene is possibly TRBD1 (6 bases). Germline lookup yields CDR1 MNHEY and CDR2 SMNVEV (reference sequence). Trimming stripped 2 bases from V and 4 bases from J, with 17 bases between. This CDR3 comprises 16 residues. CDR3 in amino acids: CASSLRGAGLSYGYTF. The DNA of the CDR3 is TGTGCCAGCAGTTTACGGGGGGCAGGGTTGAGCTATGGCTACACCTTC.

The CDR3 nucleotides are TGTGCCAGCAGGGTCGGTGCTAGCGGACTCACCGGGGAGCTGTTTTTT. It codes for CASRVGASGLTGELFF. V and J are TRBV2 and TRBJ2-2; 7 bases match TRBD2. Germline V gene sequence: CDR1 SNHLY, CDR2 FYNNEI. V lost 6 bases, J lost 4 bases, and 11 bases stayed unmatched. The CDR3 length is 16 residues.

The chain has TRBV5-1 and TRBJ1-2, with 9 bases lining up with TRBD1. V lost 4 bases, J lost 4 bases, and 5 bases stayed unmatched. The germline V gene has CDR1 SGHRS and CDR2 YFSETQ. CDR3 size: 14 residues. The CDR3 sequence: CASSMTGGVYGYTF. The CDR3 DNA reads TGCGCCAGCAGCATGACAGGGGGGGTCTATGGCTACACCTTC.

The gene calls are TRBV7-8 and TRBJ2-7; 8 bases are shared with TRBD1. The germline V gene encodes CDR1 SGHVS and CDR2 FQNEAQ. V trimming: 4 bases; J trimming: 7 bases; junction bases outside the gene matches: 6. The CDR3 sequence is 13 residues long. This CDR3 is CASSSYRGKEQYF. DNA of the CDR3: TGTGCCAGCAGCTCATACAGGGGGAAGGAGCAGTACTTC.

The CDR3 sequence: CASSHRGAGNEQYF. The CDR3 DNA follows: TGTGCCAGCAGCCATCGTGGGGCAGGGAACGAGCAGTACTTC. The rearrangement joins TRBV3-1 (or the pseudogene TRBV3-2) to TRBJ2-7; the D gene is possibly TRBD1 (5 bases). Deletions cut 3 bases from V and 5 bases from J, with 14 bases between. The CDR3 extends over 14 amino acids. In germline, CDR1 is LGHDT, CDR2 YNNKEL (reference sequence).

The CDR3: CASSLNEGVYQPQHF. The CDR3 nucleotides read TGTGCCAGCAGCTTGAATGAGGGAGTCTACCAGCCCCAGCATTTT. The gene calls are TRBV5-8 and TRBJ1-5, with unresolved D. There are 15 residues in the CDR3. V gave up 1 base and J gave up 7 bases, with 15 bases separating them. From germline, CDR1 is SGHTS and CDR2 YDEGEE.

The CDR3 is CASSPGTYEQYF. In DNA form, the CDR3 reads TGTGCCAGCTCACCCGGTACCTACGAGCAGTACTTC. The gene calls are TRBV18 and TRBJ2-7; D remains ambiguous. This CDR3 comprises 12 residues. V was clipped by 3 bases and J by 2 bases, with 5 bases between them. Germline assignment: CDR1 KGHSH and CDR2 LQKENI. Based on the CDR3 plus reference TRBV18 and TRBJ2-7, the full variable domain is NAGVMQNPRHLVRRRGQEARLRCSPMKGHSHVYWYRQLPEEGLKFMVYLQKENIIDESGMPKERFSAEFPKEGPSILRIQQVVRGDSAAYFCASSPGTYEQYFGPGTRLTVT.

The chain combines TRBV11-2 with TRBJ2-5; the D is unclear. Trimming took 4 bases from V and 2 from J, leaving 11 bases between them. Germline V gives CDR1 SGHAT, CDR2 FQNNGV. This CDR3 region has 14 residues. CDR3 residues: CASSSPVRQETQYF. DNA for the CDR3: TGTGCCAGCAGCTCACCAGTAAGACAAGAGACCCAGTACTTC.

V is TRBV7-2 and J is TRBJ1-4, with a weak D call TRBD1 (6 bases). Germline V lookup: CDR1 SGHTA, CDR2 FQGNSA. This CDR3 has 16 residues. The V and J ends lost 1 base and 0 bases respectively, with 9 bases between them. CDR3 in amino acids: CASSLDRDPTNEKLFF. The CDR3 bases are TGTGCCAGCAGCTTAGACAGGGATCCAACTAATGAAAAACTGTTTTTT.

The genes are TRBV5-1 and TRBJ2-1, with TRBD2 matching over 9 bases. Per germline, CDR1 SGHRS and CDR2 YFSETQ. CDR3 size: 15 residues. Trimming took 0 bases from V and 7 from J; bases not matched to a gene: 5. CDR3 region: CASSLGAGGANEQFF. The CDR3 DNA follows: TGCGCCAGCAGCTTGGGAGCGGGAGGTGCAAATGAGCAGTTCTTC.

The V call is TRBV5-8, the J call TRBJ1-1; tentative D call: TRBD1 (5 bases). The V gene lost 0 bases and the J gene lost 3 bases, with 6 bases spanning the gap. The CDR3 spans 13 residues. Germline CDR1 reads SGHTS; CDR2 reads YDEGEE. The chain's CDR3 is CASSLARDTEAFF. DNA for the CDR3: TGTGCCAGCAGCTTGGCCAGGGACACTGAAGCTTTCTTT.

The chain links TRBV19 to TRBJ2-3, with TRBD2 matching over 15 bases. CDR3 length: 18 residues. CDR1 is LNHDA, CDR2 SQIVND, per germline (reference sequence). Trimming removed 4 bases from V and 6 bases from J; junction bases left unmatched: 11. The chain's CDR3 is CASSTRTSGRALTDTQYF. CDR3 nucleotides: TGTGCCAGTAGTACCCGGACTAGCGGGAGGGCCTTAACGGATACGCAGTATTTT. Complete variable domain (other parts from reference TRBV19 and TRBJ2-3): DGGITQSPKYLFRKEGQNVTLSCEQNLNHDAMYWYRQDPGQGLRLIYYSQIVNDFQKGDIAEGYSVSREKKESFPLTVTSAQKNPTAFYLCASSTRTSGRALTDTQYFGPGTRLTVL.

This chain joins TRBV7-6 and TRBJ2-1; 7 nucleotides agree with TRBD2. J was trimmed by 7 bases and V by 4 bases; bases with no gene match: 10. Germline lookup yields CDR1 SGHVS and CDR2 FNYEAQ. The CDR3 consists of 15 residues. The CDR3 here is CASSSTGTNGNEQFF. For the CDR3, the DNA is TGTGCCAGCAGCTCGACCGGGACTAACGGAAATGAGCAGTTCTTC.

This rearrangement joins TRBV5-6 to TRBJ2-5; D remains ambiguous. V was shortened by 2 bases and J by 2 bases, with 10 bases between the two germline ends. The CDR3 covers 14 residues. The germline V gene encodes CDR1 SGHDT and CDR2 YYEEEE. The chain's CDR3 is CASSLEQMQETQYF. The CDR3 nucleotides are TGTGCCAGCAGCTTAGAACAAATGCAAGAGACCCAGTACTTC. The whole variable domain, filled in from reference TRBV5-6 and TRBJ2-5, reads DAGVTQSPTHLIKTRGQQVTLRCSPKSGHDTVSWYQQALGQGPQFIFQYYEEEERQRGNFPDRFSGHQFPNYSSELNVNALLLGDSALYLCASSLEQMQETQYFGPGTRLLVL.

The rearrangement uses TRBV7-2 and TRBJ2-7; TRBD2 agrees at 10 bases. The J segment lost 4 bases and the V segment lost 5 bases, leaving 11 bases of the junction unmatched. Germline-derived CDR1 and CDR2 are SGHTA and FQGNSA. The CDR3 is 16 amino acids. The CDR3 reads CASSQTPGSGRYEQYF. The CDR3 DNA reads as TGTGCCAGCAGCCAAACCCCGGGTAGCGGGAGGTACGAGCAGTACTTC.

This chain links TRBV19 with TRBJ2-2, with D unclear. The CDR3 is 14 amino acids. The germline gives CDR1 LNHDA, CDR2 SQIVND (reference sequence). The V and J ends lost 7 bases and 5 bases respectively, with 14 bases between them. The CDR3 loop is CASTVLGGTGELFF. In DNA form, the CDR3 reads TGTGCCAGTACGGTTTTAGGCGGAACCGGGGAGCTGTTTTTT.

This clone was recorded only once. The rearrangement joins TRBV10-3 to TRBJ1-6, with D possibly matching TRBD1 (5 bases). The CDR3 is made up of 17 amino acids. The V end was cut by 2 bases, the J end by 8 bases, with 19 bases between. The germline CDR1 and CDR2 sequences are ENHRY and SYGVKD. The CDR3: CAISEPRRRDFDSPLHF. CDR3 DNA sequence: TGTGCCATCAGTGAGCCTCGGCGCCGGGACTTCGATTCACCCCTCCACTTT.

This clone was counted once. The rearrangement joins TRBV24-1 to TRBJ2-3; a weak D match, TRBD2 (5 bases). Germline CDR1 KGHDR, CDR2 SFDVKD. Trimming removed 4 bases at V and 0 bases at J, with 10 bases between. CDR3 length: 15 residues. CDR3 protein: CATSERGSSTDTQYF. CDR3 in DNA: TGTGCCACCAGTGAAAGAGGGAGTAGCACAGATACGCAGTATTTT.

The chain uses TRBV5-1 and TRBJ2-7; perhaps TRBD2 as D (5 bases). The CDR3 spans 14 residues. Between the trimmed V and J ends, which lost 0 bases and 2 bases, there was a span of 9 bases. CDR1 is SGHRS and CDR2 is YFSETQ in the germline V gene. The CDR3 reads CASSLGAGTYEQYF. Written as DNA, the CDR3 is TGCGCCAGCAGCTTGGGCGCCGGGACCTACGAGCAGTACTTC.

This chain uses TRBV27 with TRBJ1-1, with TRBD1 matching 8 bases. Germline V gene sequence: CDR1 MNHEY, CDR2 SMNVEV (reference sequence). The trim removed 5 bases at V and 5 bases at J, leaving 7 bases unmatched. The CDR3 covers 14 residues. The CDR3 sequence: CASSPQGARTEAFF. CDR3 coding DNA: TGTGCCAGCAGTCCTCAGGGGGCGCGGACTGAAGCTTTCTTT.

V is TRBV12-3 or TRBV12-4 and J is TRBJ2-7; the match to TRBD1 covers 7 bases. The ends lost 6 bases at V and 6 bases at J; junction bases unmatched: 5. This CDR3 spans 12 amino acids. In DNA form, the CDR3 reads TGTGCCAGCAGGTGGACAGGAGGCGAGCAGTACTTC. Translating it yields CASRWTGGEQYF.